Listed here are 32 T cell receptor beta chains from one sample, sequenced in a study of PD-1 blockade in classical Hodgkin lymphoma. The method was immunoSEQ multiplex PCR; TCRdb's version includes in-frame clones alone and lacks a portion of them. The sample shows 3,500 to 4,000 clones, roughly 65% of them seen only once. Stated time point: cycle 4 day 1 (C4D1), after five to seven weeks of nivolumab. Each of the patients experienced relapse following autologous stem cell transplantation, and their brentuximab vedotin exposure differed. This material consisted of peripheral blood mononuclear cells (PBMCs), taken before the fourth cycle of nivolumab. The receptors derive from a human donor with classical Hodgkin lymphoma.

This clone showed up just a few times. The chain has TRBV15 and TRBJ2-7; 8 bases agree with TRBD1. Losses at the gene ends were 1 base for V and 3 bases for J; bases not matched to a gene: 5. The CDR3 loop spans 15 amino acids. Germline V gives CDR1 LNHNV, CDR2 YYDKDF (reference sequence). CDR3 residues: CATSRGRTGNYEQYF. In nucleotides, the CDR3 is TGTGCCACCAGCAGAGGCAGGACAGGGAACTACGAGCAGTACTTC.

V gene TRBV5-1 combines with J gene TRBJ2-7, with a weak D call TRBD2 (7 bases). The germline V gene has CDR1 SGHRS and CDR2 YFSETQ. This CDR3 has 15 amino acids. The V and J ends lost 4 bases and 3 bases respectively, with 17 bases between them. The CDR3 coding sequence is TGCGCCAGCAGCATAAGCGGCGGGGGCAGCTACGAGCAGTACTTC. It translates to CASSISGGGSYEQYF.

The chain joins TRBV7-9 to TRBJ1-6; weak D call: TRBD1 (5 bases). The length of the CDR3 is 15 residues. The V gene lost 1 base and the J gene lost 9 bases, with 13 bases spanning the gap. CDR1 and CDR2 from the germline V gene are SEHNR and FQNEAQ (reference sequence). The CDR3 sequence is CASSLGGQGISPLHF. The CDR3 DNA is TGTGCCAGCAGCTTAGGAGGGCAGGGAATTTCACCCCTCCACTTT.

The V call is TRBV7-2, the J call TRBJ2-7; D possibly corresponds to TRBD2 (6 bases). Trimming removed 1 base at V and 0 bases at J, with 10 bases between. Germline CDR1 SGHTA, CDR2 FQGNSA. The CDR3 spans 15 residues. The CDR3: CASSLGGDLSYEQYF. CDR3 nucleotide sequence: TGTGCCAGCAGCTTAGGCGGGGACCTCTCCTACGAGCAGTACTTC.

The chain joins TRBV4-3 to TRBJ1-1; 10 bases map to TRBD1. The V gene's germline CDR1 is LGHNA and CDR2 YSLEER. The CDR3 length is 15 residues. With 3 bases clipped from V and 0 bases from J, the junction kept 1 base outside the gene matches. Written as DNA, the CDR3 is TGCGCCAGCAGCCAGGGACAGGGGTTGAACACTGAAGCTTTCTTT. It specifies CASSQGQGLNTEAFF.

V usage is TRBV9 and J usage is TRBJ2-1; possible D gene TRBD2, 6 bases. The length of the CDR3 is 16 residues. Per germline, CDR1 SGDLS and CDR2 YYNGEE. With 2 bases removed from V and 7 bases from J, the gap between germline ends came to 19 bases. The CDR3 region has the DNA TGTGCCAGCAGCGTGACGGCAGCCCGAGCGGGTAATGAGCAGTTCTTC. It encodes CASSVTAARAGNEQFF.

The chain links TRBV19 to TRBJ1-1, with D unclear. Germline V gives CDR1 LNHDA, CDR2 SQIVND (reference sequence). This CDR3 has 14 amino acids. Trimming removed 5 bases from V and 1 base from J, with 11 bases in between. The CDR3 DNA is TGTGCCAGTAGTTTCGGAGGAGGGAACACTGAAGCTTTCTTT. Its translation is CASSFGGGNTEAFF.

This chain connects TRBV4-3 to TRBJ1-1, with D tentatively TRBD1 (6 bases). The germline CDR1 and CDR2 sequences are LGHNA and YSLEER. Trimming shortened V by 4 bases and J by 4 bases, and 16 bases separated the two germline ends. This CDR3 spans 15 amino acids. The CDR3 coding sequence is TGCGCCAGCAGCCCCCGGACAGTGAAGGGCACTGAAGCTTTCTTT. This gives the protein CASSPRTVKGTEAFF.

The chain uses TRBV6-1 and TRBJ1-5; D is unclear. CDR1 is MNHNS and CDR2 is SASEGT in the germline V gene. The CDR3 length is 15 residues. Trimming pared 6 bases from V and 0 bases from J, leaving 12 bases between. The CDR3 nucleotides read TGTGCCAGCAGGTTCGACGGGTATAGCAATCAGCCCCAGCATTTT. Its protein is CASRFDGYSNQPQHF.

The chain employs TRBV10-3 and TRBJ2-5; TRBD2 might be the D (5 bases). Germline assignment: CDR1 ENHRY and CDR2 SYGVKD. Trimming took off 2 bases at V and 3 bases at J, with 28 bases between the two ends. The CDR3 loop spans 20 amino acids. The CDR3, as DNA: TGTGCCATCAGTGAGCCCGAGGCCGGGGTCGTACGTGGGGTAAAAGAGACCCAGTACTTC. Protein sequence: CAISEPEAGVVRGVKETQYF.

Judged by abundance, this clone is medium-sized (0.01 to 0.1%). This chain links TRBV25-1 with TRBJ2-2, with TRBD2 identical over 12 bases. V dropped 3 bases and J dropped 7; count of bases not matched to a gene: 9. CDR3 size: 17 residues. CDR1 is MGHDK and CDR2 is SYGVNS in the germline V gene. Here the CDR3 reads CASSDSGLAGAIGELFF. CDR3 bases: TGTGCCAGCAGTGACTCGGGACTAGCGGGCGCTATCGGGGAGCTGTTTTTT.

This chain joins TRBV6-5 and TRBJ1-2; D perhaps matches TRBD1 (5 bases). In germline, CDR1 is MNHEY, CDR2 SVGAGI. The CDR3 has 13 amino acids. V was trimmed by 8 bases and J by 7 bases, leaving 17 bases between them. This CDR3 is CASAGGLGAGYTF. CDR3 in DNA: TGTGCCAGCGCTGGGGGTCTTGGGGCTGGCTACACCTTC.

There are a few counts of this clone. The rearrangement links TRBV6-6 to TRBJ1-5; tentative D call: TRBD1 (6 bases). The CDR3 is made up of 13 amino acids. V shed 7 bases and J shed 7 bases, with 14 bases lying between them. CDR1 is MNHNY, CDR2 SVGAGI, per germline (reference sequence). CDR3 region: CASKGGSGQPQHF. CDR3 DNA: TGTGCCAGCAAGGGGGGGTCGGGACAGCCCCAGCATTTT.

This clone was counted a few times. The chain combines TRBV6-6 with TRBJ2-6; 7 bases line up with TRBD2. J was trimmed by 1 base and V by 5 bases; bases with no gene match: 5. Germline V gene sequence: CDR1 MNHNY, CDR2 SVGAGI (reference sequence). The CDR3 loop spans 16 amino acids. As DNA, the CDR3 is TGTGCCAGCAGTCTCACGGGGGGATCTGGGGCCAACGTCCTGACTTTC. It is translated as CASSLTGGSGANVLTF.

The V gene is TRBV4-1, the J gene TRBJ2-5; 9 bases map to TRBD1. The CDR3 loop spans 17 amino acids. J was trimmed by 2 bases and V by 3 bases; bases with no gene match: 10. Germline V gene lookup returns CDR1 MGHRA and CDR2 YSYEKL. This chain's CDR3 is CASSQKQGARIQETQYF. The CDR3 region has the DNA TGCGCCAGCAGCCAGAAACAGGGGGCACGCATTCAAGAGACCCAGTACTTC.

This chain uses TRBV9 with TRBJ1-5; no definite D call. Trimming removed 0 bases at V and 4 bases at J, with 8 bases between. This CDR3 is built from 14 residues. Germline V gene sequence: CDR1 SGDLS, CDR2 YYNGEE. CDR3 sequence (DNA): TGTGCCAGCAGCGTAGGGGCCCAAAATCAGCCCCAGCATTTT. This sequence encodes CASSVGAQNQPQHF.

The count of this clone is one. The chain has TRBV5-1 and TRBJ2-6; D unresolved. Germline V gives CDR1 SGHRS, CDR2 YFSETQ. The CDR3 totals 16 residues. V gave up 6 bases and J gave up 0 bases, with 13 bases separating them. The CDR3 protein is CASNRAGSSGANVLTF. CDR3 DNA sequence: TGCGCCAGCAACCGAGCCGGATCCTCTGGGGCCAACGTCCTGACTTTC.

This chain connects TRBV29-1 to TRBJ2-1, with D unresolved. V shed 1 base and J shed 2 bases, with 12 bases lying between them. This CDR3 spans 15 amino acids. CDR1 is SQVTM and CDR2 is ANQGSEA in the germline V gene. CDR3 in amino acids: CSVEAPGVPYNEQFF. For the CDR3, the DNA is TGCAGCGTTGAAGCCCCCGGAGTCCCCTACAATGAGCAGTTCTTC.

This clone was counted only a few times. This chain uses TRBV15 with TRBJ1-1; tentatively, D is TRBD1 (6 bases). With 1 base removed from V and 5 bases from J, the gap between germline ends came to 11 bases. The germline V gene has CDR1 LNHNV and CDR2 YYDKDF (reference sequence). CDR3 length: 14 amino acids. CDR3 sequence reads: CATSRGATGTEAFF. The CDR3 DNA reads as TGTGCCACCAGCAGAGGGGCCACAGGGACTGAAGCTTTCTTT.

The CDR3 here is CASSESRGVAWDGAFF. The CDR3 DNA follows: TGTGCCAGCAGTGAATCCCGGGGCGTGGCTTGGGATGGAGCTTTCTTT. J is TRBJ1-1 and V is TRBV2; D is perhaps TRBD1 (5 bases). The germline gives CDR1 SNHLY, CDR2 FYNNEI. V gave up 2 bases and J gave up 10 bases, with 23 bases separating them. The CDR3 is 16 residues long. The whole variable domain, remainder taken from reference TRBV2 and TRBJ1-1, is EPEVTQTPSHQVTQMGQEVILRCVPISNHLYFYWYRQILGQKVEFLVSFYNNEISEKSEIFDDQFSVERPDGSNFTLKIRSTKLEDSAMYFCASSESRGVAWDGAFFGQGTRLTVV.

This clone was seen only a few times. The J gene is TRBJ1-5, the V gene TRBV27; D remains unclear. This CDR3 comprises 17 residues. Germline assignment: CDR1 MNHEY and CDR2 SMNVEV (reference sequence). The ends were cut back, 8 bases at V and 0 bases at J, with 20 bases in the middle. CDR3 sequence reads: CASGLGRDSYSNQPQHF. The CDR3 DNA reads TGTGCCAGCGGCTTAGGGCGGGATTCTTATAGCAATCAGCCCCAGCATTTT.

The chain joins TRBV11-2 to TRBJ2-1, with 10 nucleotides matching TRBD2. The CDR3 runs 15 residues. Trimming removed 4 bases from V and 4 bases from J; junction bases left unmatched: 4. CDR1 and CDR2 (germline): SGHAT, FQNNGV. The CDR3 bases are TGTGCCAGCAGCTCTCTAGCGGGGGTGTACAATGAGCAGTTCTTC. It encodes CASSSLAGVYNEQFF.

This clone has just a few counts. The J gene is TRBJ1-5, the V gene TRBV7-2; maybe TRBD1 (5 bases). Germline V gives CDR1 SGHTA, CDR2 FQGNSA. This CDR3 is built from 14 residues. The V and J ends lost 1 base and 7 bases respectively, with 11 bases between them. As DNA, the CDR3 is TGTGCCAGCAGCTTAGGTTATGGGGGGCAGCCCCAGCATTTT. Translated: CASSLGYGGQPQHF.

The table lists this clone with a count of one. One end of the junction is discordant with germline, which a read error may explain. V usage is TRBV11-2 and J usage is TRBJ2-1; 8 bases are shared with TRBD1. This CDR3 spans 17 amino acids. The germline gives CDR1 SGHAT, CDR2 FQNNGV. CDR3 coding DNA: TGCGCCAGCAGCCAAGATTTTGACAGGGGTTTATACAATGAGCAGTTCTTC. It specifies CASSQDFDRGLYNEQFF.

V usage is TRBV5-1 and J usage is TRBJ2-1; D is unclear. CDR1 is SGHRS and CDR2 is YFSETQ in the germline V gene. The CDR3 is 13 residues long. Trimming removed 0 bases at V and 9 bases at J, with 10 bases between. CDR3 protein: CASSLGVKSEQFF. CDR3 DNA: TGCGCCAGCAGCTTGGGGGTGAAGAGTGAGCAGTTCTTC.

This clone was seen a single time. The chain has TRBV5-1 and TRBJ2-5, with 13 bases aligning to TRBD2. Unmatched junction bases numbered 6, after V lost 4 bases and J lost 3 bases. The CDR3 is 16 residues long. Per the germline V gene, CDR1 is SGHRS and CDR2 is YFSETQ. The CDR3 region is CASSPRTSGGEETQYF. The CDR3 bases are TGCGCCAGCAGCCCAAGGACTAGCGGGGGAGAAGAGACCCAGTACTTC.

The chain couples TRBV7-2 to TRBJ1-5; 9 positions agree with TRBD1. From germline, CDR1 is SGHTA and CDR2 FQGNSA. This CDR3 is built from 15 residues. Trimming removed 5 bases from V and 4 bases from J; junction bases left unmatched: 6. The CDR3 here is CASSQRTGANQPQHF. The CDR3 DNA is TGTGCCAGCAGCCAACGGACAGGGGCTAATCAGCCCCAGCATTTT. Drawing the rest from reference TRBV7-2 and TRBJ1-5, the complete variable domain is GAGVSQSPSNKVTEKGKDVELRCDPISGHTALYWYRQSLGQGLEFLIYFQGNSAPDKSGLPSDRFSAERTGGSVSTLTIQRTQQEDSAVYLCASSQRTGANQPQHFGDGTRLSIL.

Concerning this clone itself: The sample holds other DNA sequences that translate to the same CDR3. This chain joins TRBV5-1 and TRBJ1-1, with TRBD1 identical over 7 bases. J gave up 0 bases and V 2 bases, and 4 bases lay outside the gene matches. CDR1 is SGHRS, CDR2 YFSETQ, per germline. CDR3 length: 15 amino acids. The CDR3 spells CASSFKQGLNTEAFF. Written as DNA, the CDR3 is TGCGCCAGCAGCTTTAAACAGGGGTTGAACACTGAAGCTTTCTTT.

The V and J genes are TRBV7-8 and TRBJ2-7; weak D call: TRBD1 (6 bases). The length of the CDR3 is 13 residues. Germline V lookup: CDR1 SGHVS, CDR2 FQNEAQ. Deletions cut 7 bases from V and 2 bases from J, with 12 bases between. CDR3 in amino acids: CASTQTGTYEQYF. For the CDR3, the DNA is TGTGCCAGCACCCAGACAGGTACCTACGAGCAGTACTTC.

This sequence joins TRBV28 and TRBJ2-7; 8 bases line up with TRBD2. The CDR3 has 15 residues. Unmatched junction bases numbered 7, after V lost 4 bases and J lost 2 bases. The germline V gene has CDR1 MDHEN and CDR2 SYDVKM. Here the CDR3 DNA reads TGTGCCAGCAGTTCTTCCAGCGGGAGCACCTACGAGCAGTACTTC. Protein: CASSSSSGSTYEQYF.

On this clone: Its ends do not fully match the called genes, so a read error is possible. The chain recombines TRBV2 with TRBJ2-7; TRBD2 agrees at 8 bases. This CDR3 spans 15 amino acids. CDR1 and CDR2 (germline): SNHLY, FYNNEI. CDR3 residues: CAGRTQAGAGVEQYF. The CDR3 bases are TGTGCCGGCAGAACTCAAGCGGGGGCTGGGGTCGAGCAGTACTTC.

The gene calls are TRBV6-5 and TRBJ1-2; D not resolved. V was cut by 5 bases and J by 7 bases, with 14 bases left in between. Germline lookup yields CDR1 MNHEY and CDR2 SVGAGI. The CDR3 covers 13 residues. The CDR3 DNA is TGTGCCAGCAGTGATCGGAGAGGAGGTGGCTACACCTTC. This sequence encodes CASSDRRGGGYTF.